The source of this TCR beta chain is a study of blood T cells in healthy people across ages. Combining a sample-barcoded 5' primer with a J-beta primer mix, a second PCR ran for about 6 to 11 cycles. TCRdb reanalysed the 5' RACE reads using MiXCR and keeps one entry per CDR3 protein. The sample contains about 1,800,000 distinct CDR3 sequences, 28% of which appear only once. V dropped 3 bases and J dropped 6 bases, with 18 bases sitting between them. CDR1 and CDR2 from the germline V gene are SEHNR and FQNEAQ (reference sequence). The CDR3 extends over 16 amino acids. The source material was blood. This clonotype originated in a woman between 25 and 40 years old in good health. This chain links TRBV7-9 with TRBJ2-1; possibly TRBD1 for D (7 bases). CDR3 region: CASSFGRGQLINEQFF. The CDR3 bases are TGTGCCAGCAGCTTTGGGCGGGGACAGTTGATCAATGAGCAGTTCTTC.